The 12 T cell receptor beta chains in this list originate from one sample, sequenced in a study of vaccination and CD4 T cells after COVID-19 (dated by TCRdb to 2022 to 2024). These TCRs' antigens remain unknown. The treatment or condition label on this specimen signifies: 10-day PBMC culture with coronavirus spike peptide pools or control peptides (ViraFEST assay). The library was made by PCR. The reads were generated on an Illumina iSeq 100. At the Johns Hopkins FTIC core, DNA from the cultured CD4+ T cells underwent TCR sequencing with the Oncomine TCR Beta short-read assay. The public reads were run again by TCRdb, first through fastp at Q25 and then through MiXCR, and only productive beta chains were kept. One record per CDR3 amino acid sequence lists the most common genes and DNA. The sample yields about 13,000 distinct CDR3 sequences; under 65% were counted once. Of the sample, 15% to 18% falls within the top ten clones.

Sequencing was carried out using CD4+ T cells from blood, cultured in vitro. The source is a human donor who had recovered from COVID-19.

The rearrangement joins TRBV18 to TRBJ1-1, with 7 bases identical to TRBD1. CDR3 length equals 16 residues. The junction had 8 bases not matched to a gene; V was cut back by 4 bases and J by 0 bases. Germline V gene sequence: CDR1 KGHSH, CDR2 LQKENI. The CDR3 spells CASSRGGSGLNTEAFF. The CDR3 DNA follows: TGTGCCAGCTCACGAGGGGGCTCGGGCCTGAACACTGAAGCTTTCTTT.

This clonotype was seen only a few times. The chain is built from TRBV7-2 and TRBJ2-1; D remains unclear. CDR3 length: 13 amino acids. CDR1 and CDR2 (germline): SGHTA, FQGNSA. V lost 2 bases and J 8 bases, leaving 10 bases between the germline ends. The CDR3 DNA reads as TGTGCCAGCAGCTTACAACCCGGCGATGAGCAGTTCTTC. It yields the protein CASSLQPGDEQFF.

The genes are TRBV20-1 and TRBJ2-5; D could derive from TRBD1 or TRBD2 (5 bases each). The V gene's germline CDR1 is DFQATT and CDR2 SNEGSKA (reference sequence). The CDR3 has 11 amino acids. This chain's CDR3 is CGGVRSETQYF. CDR3 nucleotides: TGCGGGGGAGTTCGTTCAGAGACCCAGTACTTC.

The J gene is TRBJ1-1, the V gene TRBV12-3 or TRBV12-4, with D unresolved. The CDR3 runs to 13 residues. V shed 3 bases and J shed 1 base, with 6 bases lying between them. The CDR3 is CASSLAPNTEAFF. CDR3 nucleotides: TGTGCCAGCAGTTTGGCCCCGAACACTGAAGCTTTCTTT.

This chain uses TRBV30 with TRBJ2-3, with D unclear. The ends were cut back, 2 bases at V and 5 bases at J, with 5 bases in the middle. Germline CDR1 and CDR2: GTSNPN and SVGIG (reference sequence). This CDR3 has 11 residues. In DNA form, the CDR3 reads TGTGCCTGGAGTCGTGGAGATACGCAGTATTTT. This codes for CAWSRGDTQYF.

Notes on this clonotype: A read error may account for a junction end that differs from germline. This rearrangement joins TRBV6-5 to TRBJ2-3; D uncertain. Germline values: CDR1 MNHEY, CDR2 SVGAGI. The CDR3 has 15 amino acids. Here the CDR3 DNA reads TGTGCCAGCAGTTACTCGTTCAGGTCCACAGATACGCAGTATTTC. This gives the protein CASSYSFRSTDTQYF.

This clonotype has more than one count but fewer than ten. This chain uses TRBV12-3 or TRBV12-4 with TRBJ2-5; D is unresolved. The CDR3 is 12 amino acids. V lost 0 bases to trimming and J lost 5 bases, with 4 bases between them. CDR3 in amino acids: CASSLAPETQYF. CDR3 nucleotides: TGTGCCAGCAGTTTAGCGCCGGAGACCCAGTACTTC.

The gene calls are TRBV12-3 or TRBV12-4 and TRBJ1-2; D uncertain. CDR3 length: 13 residues. V lost 3 bases to trimming and J lost 7 bases, with 12 bases between them. The CDR3 sequence is CASSFSAKTGYTF. The CDR3 DNA follows: TGTGCCAGCAGTTTCTCGGCCAAAACTGGCTACACCTTC.

This chain connects TRBV20-1 to TRBJ2-2; 7 positions match TRBD2. Germline V gene lookup returns CDR1 DFQATT and CDR2 SNEGSKA (reference sequence). V shed 6 bases, J shed 7 bases, and the junction held 17 bases outside the gene matches. The CDR3 extends over 16 amino acids. CDR3 coding DNA: TGCAGTGCAGCAGATCCGGGAGGCGGGAAGGACGGGGAGCTGTTTTTT. Encoded protein: CSAADPGGGKDGELFF.

The chain carries TRBV20-1 and TRBJ1-1; maybe TRBD1 (5 bases). Germline values: CDR1 DFQATT, CDR2 SNEGSKA (reference sequence). CDR3 length: 18 residues. The V gene lost 2 bases and the J gene lost 9 bases, with 31 bases spanning the gap. The CDR3 DNA reads as TGCAGTGCTAGACCGCAATTTATCCGGGACCCCTCTTTTCGAAAAGCTTTCTTT. Translating it yields CSARPQFIRDPSFRKAFF.

This clonotype was detected a few times. The genes are TRBV19 and TRBJ2-7; TRBD2 matches at 9 bases. V was clipped by 3 bases and J by 1 base; unmatched bases: 7. There are 16 residues in the CDR3. Germline CDR1 LNHDA, CDR2 SQIVND (reference sequence). The CDR3 DNA reads as TGTGCCAGTAGTATCTCGAAGACTAGCGGATCCTACGAGCAGTACTTC. This encodes CASSISKTSGSYEQYF.

This clonotype is labeled as medium-sized (0.01 to 0.1%). The chain is built from TRBV6-5 and TRBJ1-6; D ambiguous. The V gene's germline CDR1 is MNHEY and CDR2 SVGAGI. The length of the CDR3 is 15 residues. V lost 2 bases and J 6 bases, leaving 11 bases between the germline ends. CDR3 sequence (DNA): TGTGCCAGCAGTTACCAACTGTGGACTAATTCACCCCTCCACTTT. Its protein is CASSYQLWTNSPLHF.